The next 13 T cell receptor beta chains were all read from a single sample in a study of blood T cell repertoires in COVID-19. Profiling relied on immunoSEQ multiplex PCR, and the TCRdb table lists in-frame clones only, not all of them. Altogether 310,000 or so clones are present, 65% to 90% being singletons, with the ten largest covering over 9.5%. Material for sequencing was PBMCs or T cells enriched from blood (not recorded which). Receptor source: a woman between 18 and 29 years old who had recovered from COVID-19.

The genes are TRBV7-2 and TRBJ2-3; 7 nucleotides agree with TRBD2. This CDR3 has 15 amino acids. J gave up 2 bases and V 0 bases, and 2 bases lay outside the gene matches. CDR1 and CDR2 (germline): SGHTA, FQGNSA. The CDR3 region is CASSLARGITDTQYF. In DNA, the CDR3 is TGTGCCAGCAGCTTAGCGCGGGGGATCACAGATACGCAGTATTTT.

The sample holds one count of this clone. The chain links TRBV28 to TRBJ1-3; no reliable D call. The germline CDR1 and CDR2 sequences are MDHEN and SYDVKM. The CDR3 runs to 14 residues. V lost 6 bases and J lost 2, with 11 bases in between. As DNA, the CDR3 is TGTGCCAGCAGCCCTCCCACAGCTGGAAACACCATATATTTT. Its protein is CASSPPTAGNTIYF.

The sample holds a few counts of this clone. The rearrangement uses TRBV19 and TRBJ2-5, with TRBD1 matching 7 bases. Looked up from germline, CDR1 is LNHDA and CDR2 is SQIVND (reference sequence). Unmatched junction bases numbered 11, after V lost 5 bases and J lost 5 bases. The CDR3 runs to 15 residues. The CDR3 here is CASSPQGGWEETQYF. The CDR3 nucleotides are TGTGCCAGTAGTCCGCAAGGGGGCTGGGAGGAGACCCAGTACTTC.

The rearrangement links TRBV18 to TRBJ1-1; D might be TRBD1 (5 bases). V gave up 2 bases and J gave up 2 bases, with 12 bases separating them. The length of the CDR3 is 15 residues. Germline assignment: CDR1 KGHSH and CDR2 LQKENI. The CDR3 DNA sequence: TGTGCCAGCTCACCAACGACAGTGACAAACACTGAAGCTTTCTTT. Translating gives CASSPTTVTNTEAFF.

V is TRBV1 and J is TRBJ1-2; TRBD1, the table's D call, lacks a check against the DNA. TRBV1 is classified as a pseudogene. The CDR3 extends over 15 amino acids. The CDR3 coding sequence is TGCACCAGCAGCCAAGTAAACAGGGATAACTATGGCTACACCTTC. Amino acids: CTSSQVNRDNYGYTF.

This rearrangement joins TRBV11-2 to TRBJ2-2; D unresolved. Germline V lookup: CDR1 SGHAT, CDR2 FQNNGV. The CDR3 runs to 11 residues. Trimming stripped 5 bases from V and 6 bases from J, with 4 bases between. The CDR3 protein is CASSRPGELFF. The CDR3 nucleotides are TGTGCCAGCAGCCGTCCCGGGGAGCTGTTTTTT.

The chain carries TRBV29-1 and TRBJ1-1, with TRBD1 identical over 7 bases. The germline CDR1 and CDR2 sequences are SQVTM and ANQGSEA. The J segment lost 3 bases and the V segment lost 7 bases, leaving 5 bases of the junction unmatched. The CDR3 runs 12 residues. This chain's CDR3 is CSAPTGDTEAFF. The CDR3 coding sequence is TGCAGCGCCCCTACAGGGGACACTGAAGCTTTCTTT. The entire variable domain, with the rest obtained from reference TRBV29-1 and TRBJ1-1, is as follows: SAVISQKPSRDICQRGTSLTIQCQVDSQVTMMFWYRQQPGQSLTLIATANQGSEATYESGFVIDKFPISRPNLTFSTLTVSNMSPEDSSIYLCSAPTGDTEAFFGQGTRLTVV.

The CDR3 sequence is CASSIKGGTNYGYTF. As DNA, the CDR3 is TGTGCCAGTAGTATCAAAGGAGGCACTAACTATGGCTACACCTTC. The V call is TRBV19, the J call TRBJ1-2, with unresolved D. The V end lost 3 bases, the J end lost 0 bases, and 11 bases lay between the germline ends. The CDR3 contains 15 residues. Per germline, CDR1 LNHDA and CDR2 SQIVND (reference sequence).

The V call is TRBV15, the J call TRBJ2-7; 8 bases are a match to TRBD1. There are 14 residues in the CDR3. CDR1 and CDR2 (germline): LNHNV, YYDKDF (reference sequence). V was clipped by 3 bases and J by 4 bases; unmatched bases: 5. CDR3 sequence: CATSSGQGEYEQYF. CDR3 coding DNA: TGTGCCACCAGCAGTGGACAGGGAGAGTACGAGCAGTACTTC.

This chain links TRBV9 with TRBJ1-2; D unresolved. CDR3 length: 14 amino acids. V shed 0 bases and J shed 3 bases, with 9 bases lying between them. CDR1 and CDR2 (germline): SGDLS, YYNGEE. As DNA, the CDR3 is TGTGCCAGCAGCGTAGGGCAGGCCCACTATGGCTACACCTTC. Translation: CASSVGQAHYGYTF.

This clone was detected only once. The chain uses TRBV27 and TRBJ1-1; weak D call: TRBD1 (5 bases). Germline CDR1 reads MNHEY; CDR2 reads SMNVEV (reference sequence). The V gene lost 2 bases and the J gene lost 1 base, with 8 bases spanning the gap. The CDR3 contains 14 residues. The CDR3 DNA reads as TGTGCCAGCAGTTTAGACAGCTGGAACACTGAAGCTTTCTTT. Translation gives CASSLDSWNTEAFF.

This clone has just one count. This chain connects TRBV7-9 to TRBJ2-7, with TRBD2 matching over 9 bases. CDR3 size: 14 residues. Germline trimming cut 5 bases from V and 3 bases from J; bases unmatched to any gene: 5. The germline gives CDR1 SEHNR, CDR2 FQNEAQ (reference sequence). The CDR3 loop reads CASSRETSGYEQYF. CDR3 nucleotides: TGTGCCAGCAGCCGCGAGACTAGCGGCTACGAGCAGTACTTC.

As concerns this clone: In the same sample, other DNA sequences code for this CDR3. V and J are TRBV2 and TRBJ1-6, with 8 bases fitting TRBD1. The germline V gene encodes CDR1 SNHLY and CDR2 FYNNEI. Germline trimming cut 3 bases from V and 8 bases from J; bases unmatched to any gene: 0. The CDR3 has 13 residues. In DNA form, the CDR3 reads TGTGCCAGCAGTGAGACAGGGGATTCACCCCTCCACTTT. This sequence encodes CASSETGDSPLHF.